This TCR beta chain is drawn from a study of a mutant IDH1 vaccine in newly diagnosed glioma. On the study more broadly: Patients arrived already treated with radiotherapy, temozolomide, or both, most having had both.

Measured with immunoSEQ multiplex PCR; TCRdb has only the in-frame clones, and not every one. The data show over 60,000 clones, with about four fifths seen just once and around 5% held by the top ten. Comments on this clone: Its antigen is still unknown.

The sample's time point: week 35, safety follow-up. Topical imiquimod was applied with each vaccine dose, which held 300 ug of mutant IDH1 20-mer peptide. Sample: PBMCs, taken from a glioma patient whose treatment included an IDH1 peptide vaccine. The sequence was obtained from a man aged 35-49 years with glioma.

The chain's CDR3 is CASSNDRVDGELFF. The CDR3 DNA follows: TGCGCCAGCAGCAACGACAGGGTCGACGGGGAGCTGTTTTTT. This chain connects TRBV5-1 to TRBJ2-2; TRBD1 aligns across 7 bases. There are 14 residues in the CDR3. CDR1 is SGHRS and CDR2 is YFSETQ in the germline V gene. V lost 4 bases, J lost 7 bases, and 7 bases stayed unmatched.